This T cell receptor (beta chain) emerged from a study of blood T cell repertoires in COVID-19. At the level of the study: The United States, Italy and Spain provided the acute and convalescent COVID-19 samples. In each case, the material was cDNA or gDNA derived from T cells, B-cell-depleted T cells, or PBMCs.

The CDR3 has 13 amino acids. Germline V gene sequence: CDR1 SNHLY, CDR2 FYNNEI. The V gene lost 6 bases and the J gene lost 3 bases, with 9 bases spanning the gap. Original analysis: By means of reference gene primer amplification, nucleated cell counts were estimated. Clones were read by immunoSEQ multiplex PCR, and TCRdb kept only the in-frame ones, dropping some. D and trimming were read from the DNA, whereas the V and J calls and clone size are those reported in that table. Of 58,000 or so clones in the sample, roughly nine tenths were seen once. The sample consisted of peripheral blood. The chain links TRBV2 to TRBJ1-5, with D perhaps matching TRBD1 (5 bases). The receptor was isolated from a woman between 65 and 79 years old with active COVID-19. CDR3 nucleotides: TGTGCCAGCAGCCGACAGATCAATCAGCCCCAGCATTTT. Translating gives CASSRQINQPQHF.